The rows below give T cell receptor beta chains drawn from one sample of a study of T cells in Graves' hyperthyroidism and ophthalmopathy. TCRdb reprocessed the multiplex PCR reads with MiXCR, giving one entry per CDR3 protein. This sample has 300,000 to 450,000 distinct CDR3 sequences, with roughly 25% found just once. Sequencing used blood. These receptors were obtained from a man aged 50-59 years with Graves' hyperthyroidism. CDR3s leave out the opening cysteine and the closing phenylalanine or tryptophan.

V gene,CDR3 length,CDR3 protein
TRBV7-3,16,ASSLTHRGLAGGDTQY
TRBV12-5,14,ASGLVLGGKAYEQY
TRBV6-1,13,ALGTGGFYYAEQY
TRBV11-2,13,ASSLQGAPTDTQY
TRBV12-3/TRBV12-4,19,ASSFPTLDLAGGRITGELF
TRBV19,12,ASSQTGGASEAF
TRBV20-1,13,SLSGERESYNEQF
TRBV12-3/TRBV12-4,14,ASSTTSSGGNTEAF
TRBV7-8,11,ASSLWPEETQY
TRBV7-3,12,ASSPSAMGDTQY
TRBV6-4,13,ASSASVGDGSPLH
TRBV2,11,ARGQGGNYGYT
TRBV25-1,13,ASSMAGSSYNEQF
TRBV6-1,15,ASSFLLPLQSNYGYT
TRBV5-4,13,ASSLPGTGFNEQF
TRBV5-5,11,ASSFGRRYEQY
TRBV18,11,ASSGTTGNEQY
TRBV2,15,ASSPMKGGGLTDTQY
TRBV20-1,11,SARDSGQKTQY
TRBV7-6,15,ASSPSTPGTGAGEQY
TRBV30,13,AYLKKDIDTDTQY
TRBV10-3,13,AISDTGAGAQPQH
TRBV29-1,11,SVSRDRGNEQF
TRBV12-3/TRBV12-4,12,ASTYTGGDTEAF
TRBV7-6,13,ASSSLAGVRYEQY
TRBV10-3,14,AIRPSQGRGQDEQY
TRBV5-1,11,ASRRESSYEQY
TRBV9,11,ASSSERPGELF
TRBV3-1,15,ASTNGGLVSVAGELF
TRBV10-3,12,AIRIGRDNSPLH
TRBV7-3,13,ASSSNKQGTGELF
TRBV7-6,11,ASSLEVGTREF
TRBV12-3/TRBV12-4,10,ASSQQTGRQF
TRBV11-2,14,ASSLDWEASTDTQY
TRBV19,11,ASSAGVSVEQY
TRBV2,11,AAKQGRNQPQH
TRBV14,14,ASSQDGLAGDNEQF
TRBV7-2,11,ASRQARGNEQF
TRBV7-9,13,ASSYRTSGFNEQF
TRBV11-2,14,ASSSWTSGRAETQY
TRBV12-3/TRBV12-4,13,ASSLRVAGGNEQF
TRBV30,11,AWGTGGFYEQY